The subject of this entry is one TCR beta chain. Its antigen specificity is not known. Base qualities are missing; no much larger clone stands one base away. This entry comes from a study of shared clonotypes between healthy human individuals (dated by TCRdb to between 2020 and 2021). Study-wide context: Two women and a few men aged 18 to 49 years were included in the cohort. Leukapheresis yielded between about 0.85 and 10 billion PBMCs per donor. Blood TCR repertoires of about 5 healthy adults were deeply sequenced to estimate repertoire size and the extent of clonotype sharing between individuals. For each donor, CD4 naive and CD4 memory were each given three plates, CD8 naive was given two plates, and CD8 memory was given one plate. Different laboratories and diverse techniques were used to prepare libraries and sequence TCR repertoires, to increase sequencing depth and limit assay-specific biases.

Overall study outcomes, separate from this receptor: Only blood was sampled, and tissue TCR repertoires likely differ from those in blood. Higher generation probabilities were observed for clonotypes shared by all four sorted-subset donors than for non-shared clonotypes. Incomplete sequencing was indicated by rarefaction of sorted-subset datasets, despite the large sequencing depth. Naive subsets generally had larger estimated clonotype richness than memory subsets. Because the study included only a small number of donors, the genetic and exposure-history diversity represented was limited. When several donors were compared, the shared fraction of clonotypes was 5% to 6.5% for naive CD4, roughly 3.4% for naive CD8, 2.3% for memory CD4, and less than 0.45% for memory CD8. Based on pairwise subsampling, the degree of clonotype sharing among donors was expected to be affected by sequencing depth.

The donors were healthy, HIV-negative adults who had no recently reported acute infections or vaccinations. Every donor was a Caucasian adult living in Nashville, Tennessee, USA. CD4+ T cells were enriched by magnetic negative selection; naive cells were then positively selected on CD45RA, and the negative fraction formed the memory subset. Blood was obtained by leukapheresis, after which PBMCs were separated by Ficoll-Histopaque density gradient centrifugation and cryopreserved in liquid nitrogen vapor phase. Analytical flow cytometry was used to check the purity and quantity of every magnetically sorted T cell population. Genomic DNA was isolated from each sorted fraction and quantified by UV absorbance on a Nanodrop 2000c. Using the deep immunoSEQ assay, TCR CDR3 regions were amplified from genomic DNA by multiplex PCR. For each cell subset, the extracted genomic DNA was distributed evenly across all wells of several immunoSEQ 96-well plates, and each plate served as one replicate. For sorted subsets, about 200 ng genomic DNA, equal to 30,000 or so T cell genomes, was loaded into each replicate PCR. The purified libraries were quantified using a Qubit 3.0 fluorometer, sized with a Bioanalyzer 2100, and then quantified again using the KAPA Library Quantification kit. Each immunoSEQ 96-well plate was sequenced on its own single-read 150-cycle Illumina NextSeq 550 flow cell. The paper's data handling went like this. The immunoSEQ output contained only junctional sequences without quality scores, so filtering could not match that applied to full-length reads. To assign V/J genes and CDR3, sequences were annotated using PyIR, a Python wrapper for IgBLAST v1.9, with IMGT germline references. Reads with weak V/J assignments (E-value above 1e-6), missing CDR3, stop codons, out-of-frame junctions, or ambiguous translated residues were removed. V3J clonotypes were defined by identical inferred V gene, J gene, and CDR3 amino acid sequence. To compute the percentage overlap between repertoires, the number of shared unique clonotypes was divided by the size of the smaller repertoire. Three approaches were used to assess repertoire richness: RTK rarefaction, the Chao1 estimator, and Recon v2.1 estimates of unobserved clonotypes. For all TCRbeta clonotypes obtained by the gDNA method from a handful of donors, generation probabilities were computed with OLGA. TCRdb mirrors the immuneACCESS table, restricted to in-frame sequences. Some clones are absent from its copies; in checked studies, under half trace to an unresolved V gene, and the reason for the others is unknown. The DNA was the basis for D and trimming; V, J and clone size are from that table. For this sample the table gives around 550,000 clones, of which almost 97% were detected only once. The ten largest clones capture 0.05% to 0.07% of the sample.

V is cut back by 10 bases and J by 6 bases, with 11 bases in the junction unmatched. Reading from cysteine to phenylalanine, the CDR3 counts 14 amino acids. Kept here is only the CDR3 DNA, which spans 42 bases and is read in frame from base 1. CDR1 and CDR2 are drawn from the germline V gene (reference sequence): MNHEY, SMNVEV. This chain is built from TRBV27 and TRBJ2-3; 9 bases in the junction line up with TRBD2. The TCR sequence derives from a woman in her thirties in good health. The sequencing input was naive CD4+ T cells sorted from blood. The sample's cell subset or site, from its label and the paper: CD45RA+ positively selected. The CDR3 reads CATKPGLASDTQYF. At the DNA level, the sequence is TGTGCCACCAAACCGGGACTAGCTTCGGATACGCAGTATTTT.